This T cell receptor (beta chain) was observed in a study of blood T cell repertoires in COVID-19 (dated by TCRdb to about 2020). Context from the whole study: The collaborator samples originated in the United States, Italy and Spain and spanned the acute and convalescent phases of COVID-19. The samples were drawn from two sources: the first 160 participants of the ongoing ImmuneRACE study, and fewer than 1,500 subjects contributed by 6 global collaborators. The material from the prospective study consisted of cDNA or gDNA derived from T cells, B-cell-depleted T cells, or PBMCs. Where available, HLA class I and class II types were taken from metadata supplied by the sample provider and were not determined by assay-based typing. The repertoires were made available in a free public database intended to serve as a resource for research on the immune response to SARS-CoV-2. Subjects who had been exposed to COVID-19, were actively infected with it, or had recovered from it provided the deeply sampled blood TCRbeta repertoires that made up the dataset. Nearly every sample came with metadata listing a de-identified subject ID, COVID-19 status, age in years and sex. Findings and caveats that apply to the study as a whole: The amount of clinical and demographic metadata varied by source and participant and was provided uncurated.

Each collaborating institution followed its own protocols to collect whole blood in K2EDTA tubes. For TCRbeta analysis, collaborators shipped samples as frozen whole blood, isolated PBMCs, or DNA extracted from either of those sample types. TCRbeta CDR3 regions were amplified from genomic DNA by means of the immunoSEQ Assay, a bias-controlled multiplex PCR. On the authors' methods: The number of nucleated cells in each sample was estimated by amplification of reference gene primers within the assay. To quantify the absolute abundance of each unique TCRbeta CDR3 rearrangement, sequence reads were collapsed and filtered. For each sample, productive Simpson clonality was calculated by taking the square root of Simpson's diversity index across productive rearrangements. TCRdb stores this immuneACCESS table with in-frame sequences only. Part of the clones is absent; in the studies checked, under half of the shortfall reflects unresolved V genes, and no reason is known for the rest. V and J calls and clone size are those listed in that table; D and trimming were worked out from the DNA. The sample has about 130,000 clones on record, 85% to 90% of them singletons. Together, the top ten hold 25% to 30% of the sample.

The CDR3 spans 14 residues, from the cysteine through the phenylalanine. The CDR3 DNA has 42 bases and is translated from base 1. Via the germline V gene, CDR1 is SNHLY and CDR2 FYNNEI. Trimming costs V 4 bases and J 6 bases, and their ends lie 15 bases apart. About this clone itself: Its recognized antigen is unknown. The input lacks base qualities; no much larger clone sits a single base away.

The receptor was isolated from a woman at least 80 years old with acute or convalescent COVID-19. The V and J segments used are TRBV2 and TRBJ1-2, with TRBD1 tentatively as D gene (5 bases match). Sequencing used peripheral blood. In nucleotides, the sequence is TGTGCCAGCAGTGCCTCAGGGTTCGACAATGGCTACACCTTC. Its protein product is CASSASGFDNGYTF.